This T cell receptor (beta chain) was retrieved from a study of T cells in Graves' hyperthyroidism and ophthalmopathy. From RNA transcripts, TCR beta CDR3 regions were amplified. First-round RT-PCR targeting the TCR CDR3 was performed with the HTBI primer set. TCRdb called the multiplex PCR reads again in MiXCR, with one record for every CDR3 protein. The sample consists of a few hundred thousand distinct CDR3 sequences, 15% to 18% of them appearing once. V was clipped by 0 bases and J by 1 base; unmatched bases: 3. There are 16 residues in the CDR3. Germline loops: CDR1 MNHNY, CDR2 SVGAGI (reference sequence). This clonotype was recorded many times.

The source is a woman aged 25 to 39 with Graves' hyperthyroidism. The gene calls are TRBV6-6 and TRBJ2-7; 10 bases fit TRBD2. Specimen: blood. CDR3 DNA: TGTGCCAGCAGTTACTCACTACTAGCGGGATCCTACGAGCAGTACTTC. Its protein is CASSYSLLAGSYEQYF.